This entry lists 2 T cell receptor beta chains sequenced from one sample in a study of OX40 agonist ivuxolimab in advanced cancers. The repertoire was sequenced with immunoSEQ multiplex PCR; TCRdb's copy has only in-frame clones and lacks some. Of tens of thousands of clones listed, roughly 90% were seen once; the top ten hold over 2%. This sample comprised CD4+ or CD8+ T cells sorted from blood, obtained in a trial of the OX40 agonist ivuxolimab. These receptors originate from an adult with an advanced solid tumor such as melanoma, head and neck, liver or kidney cancer.

V gene TRBV27 combines with J gene TRBJ2-1; D possibly matches TRBD1 or TRBD2 (6 bases each). This CDR3 region has 13 residues. Per the germline V gene, CDR1 is MNHEY and CDR2 is SMNVEV (reference sequence). V lost 10 bases, J lost 3 bases, and 13 bases lay in between. The CDR3 region is CATDKGGYNEQFF. In nucleotides, the CDR3 is TGTGCCACCGACAAGGGGGGCTACAATGAGCAGTTCTTC.

The chain uses TRBV11-3 and TRBJ2-1; TRBD2 aligns across 13 bases. This CDR3 region has 15 residues. J was trimmed by 8 bases and V by 4 bases; bases with no gene match: 5. CDR1 is SGHNT and CDR2 is YENEEA in the germline V gene. In DNA, the CDR3 is TGTGCCAGCAGCTCACTAGCGGGAGGGCTCTATGAGCAGTTCTTC. Its translation: CASSSLAGGLYEQFF.